What follows is one T cell receptor beta chain and its context. A few counts support this clone. Its target antigen remains unknown. One base away there is no much larger clone; base qualities are not given. The data stem from a study of blood T cell repertoires in COVID-19 (TCRdb year 2020). Regarding the complete study: Samples covering the acute and convalescent phases of COVID-19 were provided by collaborators in the United States, Italy and Spain. The prospective study material was composed of cDNA or gDNA derived from T cells, B-cell-depleted T cells, or PBMCs. Deeply sampled blood TCRbeta repertoires from subjects exposed to, actively infected with, or recovered from COVID-19 were included in the dataset. The repertoires were released in a freely available public database meant as a resource for research on the immune response to SARS-CoV-2. Samples came from the ongoing ImmuneRACE study (first 160 participants) plus 1,254 subjects from 6 global collaborators. Sample metadata almost always included a de-identified subject ID, COVID-19 status, age in years and sex. Where available, HLA class I and class II types were obtained from metadata supplied by the sample provider rather than from assay-based typing.

Overall study results and their limits: The quantity of clinical and demographic metadata differed by source and by participant and was supplied without curation.

TCRbeta CDR3 regions were amplified from genomic DNA using the immunoSEQ Assay, a bias-controlled multiplex PCR. In the source study's methods: Nucleated cell counts per sample were estimated from amplification of reference gene primers within the assay. To quantify the absolute abundance of each unique TCRbeta CDR3 rearrangement, sequence reads were collapsed and filtered. For each sample, productive Simpson clonality was calculated by taking the square root of Simpson's diversity index across productive rearrangements. Entries here come from immuneACCESS through TCRdb and include only in-frame sequences with V and J called. Some clones fail to appear in such tables; in the studies checked, an unresolved V gene covers under half of the shortfall, and the cause of the remainder is unknown. V and J calls and clone size are copied from that table; D and trimming were computed from the DNA. In all, the sample holds approximately 170,000 clones, and around 84% of those were seen once. 14% of the sample is in the top ten clones.

V and J are trimmed by 0 bases and 5 bases, and the gene matches miss 1 base of the junction. For CDR1 and CDR2, the germline V gene lists SGDLS and YYNGEE. The cysteine opens and the phenylalanine closes a CDR3 of 15 amino acids. CDR3 DNA only is kept here, 45 bases in frame from base 1. In Seattle, one collaborating source enrolled patients while the infection was active and tracked those patients longitudinally over the course of disease. Collaborating institutions collected whole blood in K2EDTA tubes following their own protocols. For TCRbeta analysis, collaborator samples were shipped as frozen whole blood, as isolated PBMCs, or as DNA extracted from either sample type.

In this chain, TRBV9 is recombined with TRBJ1-6, and TRBD1 aligns with 8 junction nucleotides. Sequenced sample: peripheral blood. The source is a woman in her seventies with COVID-19, enrolled during active disease. For the CDR3, the sequence is CASSVGTGNNSPLHF. The nucleotide sequence is given as TGTGCCAGCAGCGTAGGGACAGGGAATAATTCACCCCTCCACTTT.